This is a list of T cell receptor beta chains from one sample in a study of cytomegalovirus exposure and HLA in healthy donors. Produced via immunoSEQ multiplex PCR; TCRdb's table is partial and in-frame only. Of about 140,000 clones in the sample, around 90% were seen once. Sequencing was performed on PBMCs. These TCRs come from a woman aged 35 to 49 in good health and CMV-seronegative. Each CDR3 is given with its conserved first and last residue. A D gene is named only where the DNA matches it firmly. Clone size is stated in some rows and not others, as once, few, many or a class when expanded.

CDR3aa | CDR3nt | d_gene | j_gene | abundance | v_gene
CATSRVGTGDKTDNEQFF | TGTGCCACCAGCAGAGTAGGGACAGGGGATAAGACAGACAATGAGCAGTTCTTC | TRBD1 | TRBJ2-1 | - | TRBV15
CASSARGETQYF | TGTGCCAGCAGCGCCAGGGGGGAGACCCAGTACTTC | TRBD1 | TRBJ2-5 | - | TRBV7-8
CSASYYNEQFF | TGCAGTGCTAGTTACTACAATGAGCAGTTCTTC | - | TRBJ2-1 | - | TRBV20-1
CASSLAWGGPQHF | TGTGCCAGCAGCTTAGCTTGGGGGGGGCCCCAGCATTTT | - | TRBJ1-5 | - | TRBV11-3
CASSYSTQGARKLFF | TGTGCCAGCAGTTACTCGACACAGGGGGCGCGGAAACTGTTTTTT | TRBD1 | TRBJ1-4 | - | TRBV6-5
CAISEVGSLNEQYF | TGTGCCATCAGTGAGGTCGGGAGTTTGAACGAGCAGTACTTC | - | TRBJ2-7 | - | TRBV10-3
CASSFSSSYEQYF | TGTGCCAGCAGTTTTTCCTCCTCCTACGAGCAGTACTTC | - | TRBJ2-7 | once | TRBV27
CASSSGTGTYEQYF | TGCGCCAGCAGCTCCGGGACAGGGACCTACGAGCAGTACTTC | TRBD1 | TRBJ2-7 | - | TRBV5-1
CASSLGIGTGRDTQYF | TGCGCCAGCAGCTTGGGAATCGGGACAGGCAGAGATACGCAGTATTTT | TRBD1 | TRBJ2-3 | - | TRBV5-1
CASSLAGTGLGRDSYEQYF | TGTGCCAGCAGTCTAGCCGGGACAGGGCTGGGAAGAGACTCATACGAGCAGTACTTC | TRBD1 | TRBJ2-7 | - | TRBV5-6
CASTPQGGVIHEQFF | TGTGCCAGCACCCCCCAGGGGGGCGTTATCCATGAGCAGTTCTTC | - | TRBJ2-1 | - | TRBV27
CASSQRGLAGVTDTQYF | TGTGCCAGCAGCCAGCGCGGACTAGCGGGAGTAACAGATACGCAGTATTTT | TRBD2 | TRBJ2-3 | - | TRBV7-9
CASSRAYQETQYF | TGTGCCAGCAGCCGCGCGTACCAAGAGACCCAGTACTTC | - | TRBJ2-5 | - | TRBV14
CSAFAYEQYF | TGCAGTGCCTTCGCCTACGAGCAGTACTTC | - | TRBJ2-7 | - | TRBV20-1
CAWSRTGPGSFQPQHF | TGTGCCTGGAGTAGGACAGGACCGGGTTCTTTTCAGCCCCAGCATTTT | TRBD1 | TRBJ1-5 | - | TRBV30
CASSQGNSLKKKLFF | TGCGCCAGCAGCCAAGGGAACAGTCTTAAGAAAAAACTGTTTTTT | - | TRBJ1-4 | - | TRBV4-3
CASSLGGQGDTEAFF | TGCGCCAGCAGCCTGGGCGGACAGGGGGACACTGAAGCTTTCTTT | TRBD1 | TRBJ1-1 | - | TRBV5-1
CASSLEYWGQAEAFF | TGCGCCAGCAGCTTGGAATACTGGGGGCAGGCCGAAGCTTTCTTT | - | TRBJ1-1 | - | TRBV5-1
CASSFRGNMNTEAFF | TGTGCCAGCAGTTTCAGGGGGAACATGAACACTGAAGCTTTCTTT | TRBD1 | TRBJ1-1 | - | TRBV28
CASSLGQGGLETQYF | TGCGCCAGCAGCTTGGGACAGGGGGGGTTGGAGACCCAGTACTTC | TRBD1 | TRBJ2-5 | - | TRBV5-1
CASSLRENYGYTF | TGTGCCAGCAGCTTGCGGGAAAACTATGGCTACACCTTC | - | TRBJ1-2 | - | TRBV11-2
CASSSTSGFSYNEQFF | TGTGCCAGCAGCTCGACTAGCGGGTTCTCCTACAATGAGCAGTTCTTC | TRBD2 | TRBJ2-1 | - | TRBV7-9
CASMGAPHEQFF | TGTGCCAGCATGGGGGCGCCTCATGAGCAGTTCTTC | - | TRBJ2-1 | - | TRBV21-1
CSSLDRGTGELFF | TGTTCCAGCTTAGACAGGGGCACCGGGGAGCTGTTTTTT | TRBD1 | TRBJ2-2 | - | TRBV7-9
CAWSAMTGVGYTF | TGTGCCTGGAGTGCCATGACAGGGGTCGGCTACACCTTC | TRBD1 | TRBJ1-2 | - | TRBV30
CASIHTGTGGEQYF | TGTGCCAGCATACACACCGGGACAGGGGGCGAGCAGTACTTC | TRBD1 | TRBJ2-7 | few | TRBV6-1
CASSFSGTGNQPQHF | TGTGCCAGCAGTTTCTCCGGGACAGGCAATCAGCCCCAGCATTTT | TRBD1 | TRBJ1-5 | - | TRBV6-5
CASSLANEQYF | TGTGCCAGCAGCTTGGCCAACGAGCAGTACTTC | - | TRBJ2-7 | few | TRBV5-4
CASSLGSGNTIYF | TGTGCCAGCAGCTTAGGGAGTGGAAACACCATATATTTT | - | TRBJ1-3 | - | TRBV7-2
CASSLLEGRSSYNEQFF | TGCGCCAGCAGCTTGTTGGAGGGGAGGAGCTCCTACAATGAGCAGTTCTTC | - | TRBJ2-1 | - | TRBV5-1
CASRDSGWADTQYF | TGCGCCAGCAGGGATAGCGGATGGGCAGATACGCAGTATTTT | - | TRBJ2-3 | - | TRBV10-2
CAWSVNGETQYF | TGTGCCTGGAGTGTAAACGGAGAGACCCAGTACTTC | - | TRBJ2-5 | - | TRBV30
CASSSNPGTKNTEAFF | TGCGCCAGCAGCTCCAATCCCGGGACTAAGAACACTGAAGCTTTCTTT | - | TRBJ1-1 | - | TRBV5-1
CASSRTSGRSYEQYF | TGCGCCAGCAGCCGGACTAGCGGGAGATCCTACGAGCAGTACTTC | TRBD2 | TRBJ2-7 | - | TRBV5-1
CASSWGGGEQYF | TGCGCCAGCAGCTGGGGCGGTGGGGAGCAGTACTTC | - | TRBJ2-7 | - | TRBV5-1
CSVQRPGQGNYGYTF | TGCAGCGTTCAACGCCCGGGACAGGGAAACTATGGCTACACCTTC | TRBD1 | TRBJ1-2 | - | TRBV29-1
CASSVGTGSYSDTQYF | TGTGCCAGCAGCGTAGGTACCGGGAGTTATTCAGATACGCAGTATTTT | - | TRBJ2-3 | - | TRBV9
CASSARDRGRGEQFF | TGCGCCAGCAGCGCCCGGGACAGGGGAAGGGGTGAGCAGTTCTTC | TRBD1 | TRBJ2-1 | - | TRBV5-1
CASSFTTNTGELFF | TGTGCCAGCAGCTTTACAACGAACACCGGGGAGCTGTTTTTT | - | TRBJ2-2 | - | TRBV7-8
CASSYGDSGSGNTIYF | TGTGCCAGCAGTTACGGGGACTCTGGCTCTGGAAACACCATATATTTT | - | TRBJ1-3 | - | TRBV6-5
CAISGGLAAHEQYF | TGTGCCATCAGTGGGGGCCTAGCGGCCCACGAGCAGTACTTC | TRBD2 | TRBJ2-7 | - | TRBV10-3
CASTRSSGASSYEQYF | TGTGCCAGCACCAGATCTAGCGGAGCGAGCTCCTACGAGCAGTACTTC | TRBD2 | TRBJ2-7 | once | TRBV7-9
CAISESRNTGSSYNEQFF | TGTGCCATCAGTGAATCCCGCAATACGGGGAGCTCCTACAATGAGCAATTCTTC | - | TRBJ2-1 | - | TRBV10-3
CATDEGHWVNQPQHF | TGTGCCACCGATGAGGGACACTGGGTTAATCAGCCCCAGCATTTT | - | TRBJ1-5 | - | TRBV6-1
CASSSEGGGQGGTEAFF | TGTGCCAGCAGTTCAGAGGGTGGAGGACAGGGGGGCACTGAAGCTTTCTTT | TRBD1 | TRBJ1-1 | - | TRBV28
CASSQDRGIFETQYF | TGCGCCAGCAGCCAAGATCGCGGAATCTTTGAGACCCAGTACTTC | - | TRBJ2-5 | - | TRBV4-3
CASSQGQGFGYEQYF | TGCGCCAGCAGCCAAGGACAGGGGTTTGGGTACGAGCAGTACTTC | TRBD1 | TRBJ2-7 | - | TRBV4-1
CAWSVQGGAYEQYF | TGTGCCTGGAGTGTACAGGGGGGAGCCTACGAGCAGTACTTC | TRBD1 | TRBJ2-7 | - | TRBV30
CASSLESRGSDAGYEQYF | TGTGCCAGCAGCTTAGAGAGCCGGGGGTCCGATGCTGGATACGAGCAGTACTTC | - | TRBJ2-7 | - | TRBV7-2
CATGGGSRYEQYF | TGTGCCACCGGGGGGGGGAGTCGCTACGAGCAGTACTTC | TRBD2 | TRBJ2-7 | - | TRBV6-1
CASSLSVGGPGRKFWEQYF | TGCGCCAGCAGCTTGTCGGTCGGGGGGCCCGGGAGGAAGTTCTGGGAGCAGTACTTC | - | TRBJ2-7 | - | TRBV5-1
CASSPGTGRKAGELLF | TGTGCTAGCAGCCCCGGGACAGGCAGAAAAGCCGGGGAGCTGCTTTTT | TRBD1 | TRBJ2-2 | - | TRBV7-7
CASSMNRNNEQFF | TGTGCCAGCAGCATGAATAGAAACAATGAGCAGTTCTTC | - | TRBJ2-1 | - | TRBV27
CASSLESPGVGRPLGASVLTF | TGTGCCAGCAGCTTAGAATCCCCCGGAGTAGGGCGTCCACTTGGGGCCAGCGTCCTGACTTTC | - | TRBJ2-6 | once | TRBV13
CASSGRGGYNEQFF | TGTGCCAGCAGTGGGCGGGGGGGCTACAATGAGCAGTTCTTC | TRBD2 | TRBJ2-1 | - | TRBV2
CASSLQGGNTIYF | TGTGCCAGCAGCTTACAGGGGGGAAACACCATATATTTT | - | TRBJ1-3 | - | TRBV7-2
CASSYALGLAETQYF | TGTGCTAGCAGCTATGCCCTAGGACTAGCGGAGACCCAGTACTTC | TRBD2 | TRBJ2-5 | - | TRBV7-7
CASRLAETQYF | TGTGCCAGCAGACTAGCAGAGACCCAGTACTTC | - | TRBJ2-5 | - | TRBV2